The present TCR beta chain was sequenced within a study of cytomegalovirus exposure and HLA in healthy donors. The donors were in the roughly 120-subject validation cohort; that cohort was separate from the roughly 700-subject first cohort. General study results and limits: A list of 164 TCR beta chains associated with cytomegalovirus was given. For cytomegalovirus status, the classifier reportedly gave diagnoses with high specificity and sensitivity. CMV antigen specificity was confirmed in vitro for a few CMV-associated chains.

Sequencing used immunoSEQ multiplex PCR; TCRdb keeps in-frame clones, though not all of them. The repertoire includes some 180,000 clones, roughly 86% of them detected once, and approximately 7% sits in the top ten. CDR3 size: 13 residues. Trimming took off 1 base at V and 4 bases at J, with 8 bases between the two ends. The germline V gene encodes CDR1 SGHTA and CDR2 FQGNSA. This clone was detected only a few times. Its antigen is currently unknown. The sample carries other DNA sequences with the same CDR3. The sample was PBMCs. The J gene is TRBJ2-7, the V gene TRBV7-2, with D hard to call. The sequence derives from a young man in good health and CMV-seropositive. CDR3 in DNA: TGTGCCAGCAGCTTAGTGGAGACATACGAGCAGTACTTC. Translated, it gives CASSLVETYEQYF.